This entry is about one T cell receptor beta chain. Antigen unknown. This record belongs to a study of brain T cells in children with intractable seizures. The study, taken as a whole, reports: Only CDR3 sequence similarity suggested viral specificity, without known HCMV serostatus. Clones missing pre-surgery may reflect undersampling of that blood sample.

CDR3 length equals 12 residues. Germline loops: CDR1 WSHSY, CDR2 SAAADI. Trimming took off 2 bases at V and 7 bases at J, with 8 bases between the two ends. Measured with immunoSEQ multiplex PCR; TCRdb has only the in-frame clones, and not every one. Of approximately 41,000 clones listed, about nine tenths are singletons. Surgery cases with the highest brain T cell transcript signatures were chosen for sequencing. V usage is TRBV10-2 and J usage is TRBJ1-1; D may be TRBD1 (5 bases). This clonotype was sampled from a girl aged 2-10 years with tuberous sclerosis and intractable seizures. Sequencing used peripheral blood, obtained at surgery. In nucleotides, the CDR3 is TGCGCCAGCAGTGAGACAGGATTTGAAGCTTTCTTT. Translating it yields CASSETGFEAFF.